The rows below give T cell receptor beta chains drawn from one sample of a study of technical replicates of blood from a few donors. Assay: immunoSEQ multiplex PCR; the TCRdb copy retains only in-frame clones and omits some. The sample shows some 85,000 clones, approximately 97% of them seen only once. Sequencing was performed on T cells isolated from PBMCs. These receptors were taken from a human donor in good health. Both conserved end residues are part of each CDR3. D genes are given only for firm matches. Only some rows state a clone size, as once, few, many or a class for expanded clones.

clone size | J gene | V gene | CDR3 length | D gene | CDR3 protein | CDR3 DNA
. | TRBJ2-7 | TRBV28 | 13 | . | CATWGLSSYEQYF | TGTGCCACCTGGGGGCTGAGCTCCTACGAGCAGTACTTC
once | TRBJ2-3 | TRBV19 | 15 | . | CASSSSGTFTDTQYF | TGTGCCAGTAGTTCATCCGGGACTTTCACAGATACGCAGTATTTT
. | TRBJ2-1 | TRBV2 | 14 | TRBD2 | CASSDERELNEQFF | TGTGCCAGCTCGGATGAGCGGGAGCTCAATGAGCAGTTCTTC
. | TRBJ2-5 | TRBV7-8 | 16 | TRBD1 | CASSLSGRQGKRTQYF | TGTGCCAGCAGCTTGTCGGGACGACAGGGAAAGAGGACCCAGTACTTC
. | TRBJ1-4 | TRBV19 | 13 | . | CASTEYTNEKLFF | TGTGCCAGTACCGAGTACACTAATGAAAAACTGTTTTTT
. | TRBJ2-7 | TRBV7-2 | 13 | . | CASSLYPTAEQYF | TGTGCCAGCAGCTTATATCCTACAGCCGAGCAGTACTTC
. | TRBJ2-7 | TRBV28 | 15 | TRBD1 | CASGTGTDDRYEQYF | TGTGCCAGCGGGACAGGGACGGACGATAGATACGAGCAGTACTTC
. | TRBJ1-2 | TRBV2 | 14 | . | CASSVGRVSGGYTF | TGTGCCAGCAGTGTAGGTCGGGTGTCTGGGGGCTACACCTTC
. | TRBJ2-7 | TRBV5-1 | 13 | . | CASSPGRVGEQYF | TGCGCCAGCAGCCCTGGTCGGGTGGGCGAGCAGTACTTC
. | TRBJ2-2 | TRBV30 | 13 | . | CAWSKTWPGELFF | TGTGCCTGGAGTAAGACTTGGCCCGGGGAGCTGTTTTTT
. | TRBJ1-4 | TRBV10-3 | 14 | . | CATAARTVNEKLFF | TGTGCCACCGCCGCCCGGACAGTGAATGAAAAACTGTTTTTT
. | TRBJ2-7 | TRBV6-5 | 11 | . | CASSYFDEQYF | TGTGCCAGCAGTTACTTCGACGAGCAGTACTTC
. | TRBJ1-2 | TRBV7-2 | 15 | . | CASSLGGTGSYGYTF | TGTGCCAGCAGCTTGGGGGGTACAGGTTCCTATGGCTACACCTTC
. | TRBJ2-7 | TRBV2 | 13 | . | CASLSGLNYEQYF | TGTGCCAGTCTATCGGGACTCAATTACGAGCAGTACTTC
. | TRBJ2-3 | TRBV5-6 | 14 | TRBD2 | CASSLSLAGVSQYF | TGTGCCAGCAGCTTGAGCCTAGCGGGAGTTTCGCAGTATTTT
once | TRBJ2-1 | TRBV30 | 16 | TRBD2 | CAWKRPTSGLYNEQFF | TGTGCCTGGAAAAGACCTACTAGCGGACTCTACAATGAGCAGTTCTTC